This T cell receptor beta chain was documented in a study of cytomegalovirus exposure and HLA in healthy donors. About the study: Unique TCRs numbering 75 million to 95 million, obtained from HLA-typed donors, made up an early data release. Study findings and constraints: Common viral pathogens seemed to be connected with several of the most significant clusters, according to a later analysis. It was taken for granted in presence/absence analyses that sequencing depth across donors was roughly uniform. Researchers reported in a later analysis that a missense DCLRE1C variant was tied to TCR beta V- and J-gene trimming.

Germline loops: CDR1 MNHNY, CDR2 SVGAGI (reference sequence). CDR3 size: 15 residues. PCR used 60 Vbeta primers and 13 Jbeta primers. TCRdb keeps only in-frame clones here, not all; method: immunoSEQ multiplex PCR. The table lists about 88,000 clones, around 89% of them singletons. Concerning this clone: Its antigen is unknown.

The receptor comes from a young man in good health and CMV-seronegative. The V and J genes are TRBV6-6 and TRBJ2-5; 10 bases map to TRBD1. The end of the DNA aligns better with TRBJ2-7, so the J call may be wrong. Sequencing was done on a sample of PBMCs. The CDR3: CASSSRQGASYEQYF. CDR3 DNA: TGTGCCAGCAGCTCCCGACAGGGGGCGTCCTACGAGCAGTACTTC.